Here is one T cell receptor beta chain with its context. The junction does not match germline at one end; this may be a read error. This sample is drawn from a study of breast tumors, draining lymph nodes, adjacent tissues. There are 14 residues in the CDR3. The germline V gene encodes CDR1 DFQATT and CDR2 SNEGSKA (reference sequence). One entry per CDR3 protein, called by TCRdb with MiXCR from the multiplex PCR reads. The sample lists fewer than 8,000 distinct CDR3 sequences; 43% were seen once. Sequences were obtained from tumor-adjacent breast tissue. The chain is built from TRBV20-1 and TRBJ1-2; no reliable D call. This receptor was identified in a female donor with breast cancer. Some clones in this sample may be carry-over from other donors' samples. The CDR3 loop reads CSARAAVSRYGCTF. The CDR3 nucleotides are TGCAGTGCTAGAGCGGCGGTTTCACGCTATGGCTGCACCTTC.